Shown below are 9 T cell receptor beta chains from a single sample sequenced in a study of T cells expressing NK-cell markers. TCRdb re-called the 5' RACE reads, yielding one record per CDR3 amino acid sequence without DNA. The sample's table shows about 160,000 distinct CDR3 sequences. The sample consisted of blood T cells: a sorted CD56 or NKG2C T cell subset, CD4+ or CD8+ T cells, or bulk PBMC T cells (not recorded which). The receptors derive from a woman between 18 and 70 years old in good health.

The rearrangement joins TRBV2 to TRBJ2-1; TCRdb's D gene call, TRBD1, goes unchecked for lack of DNA. The CDR3 totals 13 residues. Per germline, CDR1 SNHLY and CDR2 FYNNEI. CDR3 region: CASSVLGGDEQFF.

This chain's CDR3 is CASTKTSGINTGELFF. The V and J genes are TRBV6-2 or TRBV6-3 and TRBJ2-2; lacking DNA, the TRBD2 call made by TCRdb goes unchecked. This CDR3 region has 16 residues. Germline assignment: CDR1 MNHEY and CDR2 SVGEGT.

J is TRBJ1-1 and V is TRBV7-9. The germline V gene encodes CDR1 SEHNR and CDR2 FQNEAQ (reference sequence). The CDR3 length is 15 residues. The CDR3 reads CASSFLRDLNTEAFF.

The chain links TRBV5-1 to TRBJ2-7; the D call from TCRdb, TRBD2, cannot be confirmed without DNA. Germline CDR1 and CDR2: SGHRS and YFSETQ. This CDR3 is built from 15 residues. CDR3 sequence reads: CASSFGAGGNYEQYF. Combining the CDR3 with reference TRBV5-1 and TRBJ2-7 gives the whole variable domain KAGVTQTPRYLIKTRGQQVTLSCSPISGHRSVSWYQQTPGQGLQFLFEYFSETQRNKGNFPGRFSGRQFSNSRSEMNVSTLELGDSALYLCASSFGAGGNYEQYFGPGTRLTVT.

The V call is TRBV5-1, the J call TRBJ2-1; TCRdb returns TRBD1, unconfirmable since there is no DNA. Germline assignment: CDR1 SGHRS and CDR2 YFSETQ. The CDR3 runs 14 residues. The CDR3 protein is CASSLGPVSAEQFF.

V usage is TRBV6-1 and J usage is TRBJ1-5. The germline V gene encodes CDR1 MNHNS and CDR2 SASEGT. The CDR3 consists of 12 residues. The CDR3 is CASSEQDLPQHF.

V gene TRBV5-1 combines with J gene TRBJ1-2; TCRdb's D call, TRBD1, is unchecked because there is no DNA. Germline CDR1 and CDR2: SGHRS and YFSETQ. The CDR3 loop spans 15 amino acids. CDR3 amino acids: CASSVAGGVSYGYTF.

The V call is TRBV7-9, the J call TRBJ2-5; TCRdb outputs TRBD1, but without DNA this stays unchecked. The length of the CDR3 is 16 residues. The germline V gene has CDR1 SEHNR and CDR2 FQNEAQ (reference sequence). This CDR3 reads CASSLVDIGIQETQYF.

The J gene is TRBJ2-1, the V gene TRBV5-5; absent DNA, TCRdb's TRBD2 call cannot be checked. This CDR3 is built from 15 residues. CDR1 and CDR2 (germline): SGHKS, YYEKEE (reference sequence). This CDR3 is CASSWGGSKNNEQFF. Complete variable domain (other parts from reference TRBV5-5 and TRBJ2-1): DAGVTQSPTHLIKTRGQQVTLRCSPISGHKSVSWYQQVLGQGPQFIFQYYEKEERGRGNFPDRFSARQFPNYSSELNVNALLLGDSALYLCASSWGGSKNNEQFFGPGTRLTVL.